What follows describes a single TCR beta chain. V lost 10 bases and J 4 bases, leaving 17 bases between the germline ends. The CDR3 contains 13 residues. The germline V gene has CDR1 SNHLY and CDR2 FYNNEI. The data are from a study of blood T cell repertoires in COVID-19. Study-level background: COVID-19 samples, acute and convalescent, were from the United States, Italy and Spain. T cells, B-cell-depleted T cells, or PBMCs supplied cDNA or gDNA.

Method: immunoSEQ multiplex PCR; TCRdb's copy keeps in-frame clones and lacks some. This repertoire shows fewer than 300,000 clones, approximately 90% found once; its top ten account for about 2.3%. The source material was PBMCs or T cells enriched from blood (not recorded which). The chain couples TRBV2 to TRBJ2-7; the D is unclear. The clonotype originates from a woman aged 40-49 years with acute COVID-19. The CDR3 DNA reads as TGTGCCATCACAGCCCAACACACTTACGAGCAGTACTTC. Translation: CAITAQHTYEQYF.